The sequence of this TCR beta chain was determined in a study of cytotoxic CD8 clonotypes in ibrutinib-treated CLL. Profiled with immunoSEQ multiplex PCR; TCRdb holds only in-frame clones, not every one. The data show about 140,000 clones, around 81% seen once. This CDR3 is 13 amino acids long. From germline, CDR1 is MNHEY and CDR2 SVGAGI. V was cut by 0 bases and J by 5 bases, with 6 bases left in between. This sequence joins TRBV6-5 and TRBJ2-3; no clear D gene. Sequencing used PBMCs, obtained after 36 months of ibrutinib treatment. The receptor's source is a human donor with chronic lymphocytic leukemia. The CDR3 sequence is CASSYSGVDTQYF. The CDR3 coding sequence is TGTGCCAGCAGTTACTCAGGAGTAGATACGCAGTATTTT.